One and the same sample provided the 3 T cell receptor beta chains below, sequenced in a study of T cells in Graves' hyperthyroidism and ophthalmopathy. TCR beta CDR3 regions were amplified from RNA. HTBI primers were used for first-round RT-PCR of the TCR CDR3. TCRdb ran MiXCR on the multiplex PCR reads and lists one entry per CDR3 protein. Among nearly 600,000 distinct CDR3 sequences listed, around 14% were seen once. Sequenced input: blood. The receptors originated from a woman in her 30s with Graves' hyperthyroidism that later progressed to Graves' ophthalmopathy.

Many counts were recorded for this clonotype. The chain is built from TRBV20-1 and TRBJ2-4; D uncertain. Germline assignment: CDR1 DFQATT and CDR2 SNEGSKA (reference sequence). Deletions cut 3 bases from V and 6 bases from J, with 12 bases between. This CDR3 is built from 13 residues. CDR3 nucleotides: TGCAGTGCTAGTAGCAGGCCTGGAAACATTCAGTACTTC. Translated, it gives CSASSRPGNIQYF.

The V call is TRBV3-1, the J call TRBJ2-7; TRBD1 might be the D (6 bases). CDR3 length equals 17 residues. V lost 0 bases and J 3 bases, leaving 18 bases between the germline ends. Germline V CDR1 and CDR2: LGHDT, YNNKEL (reference sequence). CDR3 residues: CASSQDSTGTSYYEQYF. In DNA, the CDR3 is TGTGCCAGCAGCCAAGATTCAACCGGGACAAGCTACTACGAGCAGTACTTC.

This chain connects TRBV2 to TRBJ1-1; D is unclear. The V gene lost 0 bases and the J gene lost 4 bases, with 6 bases spanning the gap. CDR3 length: 13 amino acids. CDR1 and CDR2 from the germline V gene are SNHLY and FYNNEI. Written as DNA, the CDR3 is TGTGCCAGCAGTGAAGCAGGACGCACTGAAGCTTTCTTT. Protein: CASSEAGRTEAFF.